These 17 T cell receptor beta chains share one sample of origin, sequenced in a study of T cells in Graves' hyperthyroidism and ophthalmopathy. From RNA transcripts, TCR beta CDR3 regions were amplified. HTBI primers were the set used in a first-round RT-PCR of the TCR CDR3. TCRdb re-called the multiplex PCR reads through MiXCR, storing one row per CDR3 protein. The repertoire holds hundreds of thousands of distinct CDR3 sequences, with about 15% as singletons. Sequencing was performed on blood. These receptors originate from a man aged 18 to 30 with Graves' ophthalmopathy.

This clonotype was seen a handful of times. This chain uses TRBV4-2 with TRBJ2-7; unclear D gene. CDR1 is LGHNA and CDR2 is YNFKEQ in the germline V gene. This CDR3 comprises 13 residues. Between the trimmed V and J ends, which lost 1 base and 6 bases, there was a span of 10 bases. CDR3 amino acids: CASSQGKDGEQYF. The CDR3 region has the DNA TGTGCCAGCAGCCAAGGAAAGGACGGCGAGCAGTACTTC.

This clonotype was seen a handful of times. This chain joins TRBV20-1 and TRBJ1-1; D remains unclear. Germline CDR1 reads DFQATT; CDR2 reads SNEGSKA (reference sequence). The CDR3 runs 12 residues. Trimming cost V 3 bases and J 1 base, with 6 bases left between them. CDR3 DNA sequence: TGCAGTGCTAGTGGGCCGAACACTGAAGCTTTCTTT. Translated: CSASGPNTEAFF.

This clonotype has more than one count but fewer than ten. The rearrangement joins TRBV7-9 to TRBJ2-7; D remains ambiguous. The V and J ends lost 5 bases and 2 bases respectively, with 13 bases between them. Germline CDR1 is SEHNR and CDR2 is FQNEAQ (reference sequence). The CDR3 has 14 residues. CDR3 nucleotides: TGTGCCAGCAGCCCACAGTGGGAAACCTACGAGCAGTACTTC. Translating gives CASSPQWETYEQYF.

There are a few counts of this clonotype. The chain employs TRBV4-2 and TRBJ1-6; no clear D gene. The V gene lost 4 bases and the J gene lost 14 bases, with 12 bases spanning the gap. Germline loops: CDR1 LGHNA, CDR2 YNFKEQ. The CDR3 has 12 amino acids. CDR3 sequence reads: CASSPDVLSLHF. CDR3 in DNA: TGTGCCAGCAGCCCAGACGTGTTATCCCTCCACTTT.

The chain links TRBV5-1 to TRBJ1-2; TRBD1 matches 8 bases. The V gene's germline CDR1 is SGHRS and CDR2 YFSETQ. The trim removed 2 bases at V and 6 bases at J, leaving 6 bases unmatched. The CDR3 totals 14 residues. The CDR3 DNA follows: TGCGCCAGCAGCTTCGACAGGGGAACCGATGGCTACACCTTC. The encoded protein is CASSFDRGTDGYTF.

The chain joins TRBV27 to TRBJ2-6; no clear D. Germline CDR1 and CDR2: MNHEY and SMNVEV (reference sequence). The CDR3 runs to 14 residues. V lost 5 bases and J lost 4, with 9 bases in between. In DNA form, the CDR3 reads TGTGCCAGCAGTCCTACTCAGGGGGCCAACGTCCTGACTTTC. This gives the protein CASSPTQGANVLTF.

This clonotype was seen at least ten times. The CDR3 loop reads CAWSPRDRVNSPLHF. CDR3 coding DNA: TGTGCCTGGAGTCCCAGGGACAGGGTAAATTCACCCCTCCACTTT. V and J are TRBV30 and TRBJ1-6; 9 bases map to TRBD1. The junction had 6 bases not matched to a gene; V was cut back by 2 bases and J by 7 bases. From germline, CDR1 is GTSNPN and CDR2 SVGIG (reference sequence). This CDR3 region has 15 residues.

There are many counts of this clonotype. The chain uses TRBV3-1 and TRBJ1-2, with D possibly being TRBD1 (6 bases). The CDR3 extends over 15 amino acids. Trimming cost V 4 bases and J 8 bases, with 20 bases left between them. Germline values: CDR1 LGHDT, CDR2 YNNKEL (reference sequence). The CDR3 DNA reads TGTGCCAGCAGCCTGGTCGGTGGGGGGCCCAGCGGCTACACCTTC. This encodes CASSLVGGGPSGYTF.

This clonotype was counted a few times. The rearrangement uses TRBV19 and TRBJ2-5; no firm D call. From germline, CDR1 is LNHDA and CDR2 SQIVND (reference sequence). V was trimmed by 5 bases and J by 5 bases, leaving 15 bases between them. This CDR3 spans 14 amino acids. Here the CDR3 reads CASSLRHRRETQYF. CDR3 nucleotides: TGTGCCAGTAGTTTGCGACACCGGCGTGAGACCCAGTACTTC. The full variable domain, rest sourced from reference TRBV19 and TRBJ2-5, is DGGITQSPKYLFRKEGQNVTLSCEQNLNHDAMYWYRQDPGQGLRLIYYSQIVNDFQKGDIAEGYSVSREKKESFPLTVTSAQKNPTAFYLCASSLRHRRETQYFGPGTRLLVL.

The gene calls are TRBV6-5 and TRBJ2-2; D is possibly TRBD1 (5 bases). CDR3 length: 14 residues. Germline V CDR1 and CDR2: MNHEY, SVGAGI. V lost 2 bases to trimming and J lost 3 bases, with 7 bases between them. The CDR3 is CASSYGADTGELFF. CDR3 sequence (DNA): TGTGCCAGCAGTTACGGGGCTGACACCGGGGAGCTGTTTTTT.

In its sample, this clonotype was seen many times. V gene TRBV6-6 combines with J gene TRBJ2-1; D is perhaps TRBD1 (6 bases). V dropped 2 bases and J dropped 2 bases, with 10 bases sitting between them. Per germline, CDR1 MNHNY and CDR2 SVGAGI (reference sequence). This CDR3 contains 15 residues. The CDR3 reads CASSYGAGAYNEQFF. CDR3 coding DNA: TGTGCCAGCAGTTACGGTGCAGGGGCCTACAATGAGCAGTTCTTC.

This clonotype was recorded at least ten times. CDR3 sequence: CASSLERGLGREQFF. The CDR3 region has the DNA TGTGCCAGCAGCTTAGAAAGGGGGCTTGGACGTGAGCAGTTCTTC. The chain recombines TRBV11-2 with TRBJ2-1; 7 bases align to TRBD1. Per the germline V gene, CDR1 is SGHAT and CDR2 is FQNNGV. Unmatched junction bases numbered 8, after V lost 0 bases and J lost 9 bases. This CDR3 has 15 amino acids.

This clonotype was counted only a few times. This chain connects TRBV4-1 to TRBJ1-2; D perhaps matches TRBD1 (6 bases). The length of the CDR3 is 15 residues. Germline values: CDR1 MGHRA, CDR2 YSYEKL. Trimming left V 1 base short and J 4 bases short, with 13 bases between. The CDR3 nucleotides read TGCGCCAGCAGCCAAGCCCCCGCAGGGGTCTATGGCTACACCTTC. As protein: CASSQAPAGVYGYTF.

This clonotype has ten or more counts. The chain is built from TRBV7-3 and TRBJ2-3, with TRBD2 matching over 12 bases. Germline values: CDR1 SGHTA, CDR2 FQGTGA. The CDR3 loop spans 17 amino acids. V was pared by 0 bases and J by 5 bases, with 6 bases of the junction left unmatched. CDR3 bases: TGTGCCAGCAGCTTAACTGGACTAGCGGGAATAGGAGATACGCAGTATTTT. Amino acid sequence: CASSLTGLAGIGDTQYF. Full variable domain (missing parts from reference TRBV7-3 and TRBJ2-3): GAGVSQTPSNKVTEKGKYVELRCDPISGHTALYWYRQSLGQGPEFLIYFQGTGAADDSGLPNDRFFAVRPEGSVSTLKIQRTERGDSAVYLCASSLTGLAGIGDTQYFGPGTRLTVL.

The chain is built from TRBV9 and TRBJ2-1, with D maybe TRBD2 (6 bases). The CDR3 loop spans 15 amino acids. V was pared by 0 bases and J by 2 bases, with 9 bases between. Per the germline V gene, CDR1 is SGDLS and CDR2 is YYNGEE. CDR3 sequence reads: CASSVDGTAYNEQFF. The CDR3 region has the DNA TGTGCCAGCAGCGTAGATGGGACTGCCTACAATGAGCAGTTCTTC.

The sample holds many counts of this clonotype. CDR3 loop: CASSLGGLASYNEQFF. The CDR3 DNA reads as TGCGCCAGCAGCTTGGGAGGACTAGCGAGCTACAATGAGCAGTTCTTC. The chain has TRBV5-1 and TRBJ2-1, with TRBD2 matching 9 bases. The CDR3 consists of 16 residues. The germline gives CDR1 SGHRS, CDR2 YFSETQ. With 0 bases clipped from V and 3 bases from J, the junction kept 4 bases outside the gene matches. The full variable domain, rest sourced from reference TRBV5-1 and TRBJ2-1, is KAGVTQTPRYLIKTRGQQVTLSCSPISGHRSVSWYQQTPGQGLQFLFEYFSETQRNKGNFPGRFSGRQFSNSRSEMNVSTLELGDSALYLCASSLGGLASYNEQFFGPGTRLTVL.

This clonotype was seen a few times. The rearrangement links TRBV5-1 to TRBJ1-1; possibly TRBD1 for D (5 bases). The germline V gene encodes CDR1 SGHRS and CDR2 YFSETQ. Trimming took off 0 bases at V and 6 bases at J, with 15 bases between the two ends. This CDR3 is 15 amino acids long. CDR3 residues: CASSLVYRIPAEAFF. Here the CDR3 DNA reads TGCGCCAGCAGCTTGGTGTACAGGATCCCCGCTGAAGCTTTCTTT.